The subject of this entry is one TCR beta chain. This entry comes from a study of cytomegalovirus exposure and HLA in healthy donors. Study-wide background: Later, an analysis reported that the 110 or so validation repertoires had used the same platform as the approximately 600 first-cohort repertoires.

Generated by immunoSEQ multiplex PCR, the TCRdb table keeps only in-frame clones and is missing some. The table lists more than 95,000 clones, approximately 94% of them singletons. The CDR3 consists of 13 residues. Germline lookup yields CDR1 SNHLY and CDR2 FYNNEI. The ends were cut back, 6 bases at V and 2 bases at J, with 11 bases in the middle. The TCR comes from a woman between 18 and 29 years old in good health and CMV-seronegative. The J gene is TRBJ2-7, the V gene TRBV2; D remains unclear. The sample was PBMCs. CDR3 nucleotide sequence: TGTGCCAGCAGCTACAGCTTTGCCTACGAGCAGTACTTC. It yields the protein CASSYSFAYEQYF. The full variable domain, completed using reference TRBV2 and TRBJ2-7, is EPEVTQTPSHQVTQMGQEVILRCVPISNHLYFYWYRQILGQKVEFLVSFYNNEISEKSEIFDDQFSVERPDGSNFTLKIRSTKLEDSAMYFCASSYSFAYEQYFGPGTRLTVT.